The rows below give T cell receptor beta chains drawn from one sample of a study of CD4 and CD8 cells across lung adenocarcinoma regions. One entry per CDR3 protein, called by TCRdb with MiXCR from the PCR reads. This table has approximately 25,000 distinct CDR3 sequences, around half appearing once. Sequencing was performed on CD8+ T cells from the center of a lung tumor. The receptors stem from a male donor with lung adenocarcinoma. The CD4 and CD8 labels of this study may be unreliable. CDR3s include the opening cysteine and the closing phenylalanine or tryptophan. The D gene is left open where the match is weak. Size tells how often a clone was seen (once, few, many) or the class of an expanded clone, and some rows leave it out.

V gene	D gene	clone size	J gene	CDR3 DNA	CDR3 protein
TRBV14	NA	NA	TRBJ1-1	TGTGCCAGCAGCCAACAACAGGGACCGTATGCTTTCTTT	CASSQQQGPYAFF
TRBV7-3	TRBD1	many	TRBJ2-5	TGTGCCAGCAGTAGAACCGGGACAGGGGACCAGTACTTC	CASSRTGTGDQYF
TRBV6-1	NA	NA	TRBJ2-2	TGTGCCAGCAGTGAGGAGGCTGTGAGCACCGGGGAGCTGTTTTTT	CASSEEAVSTGELFF
TRBV6-1	NA	many	TRBJ1-2	TGTGCCAGCAGGGTGCTAGCTAACTATGGCTACACCTTC	CASRVLANYGYTF
TRBV6-1	NA	NA	TRBJ1-1	TGTGCCAGCATAGTGGGCAGACGCACTGAAGCTTTCTTT	CASIVGRRTEAFF
TRBV6-1	NA	NA	TRBJ1-2	TGTGCCAGCAGTGAAGGAGGCGGAGGCTACACCTTC	CASSEGGGGYTF
TRBV14	NA	few	TRBJ2-5	TGTGCCAGCAGCCAATGGTTAGCGGCGAGCTCCTACAATGAGCAGTACTTC	CASSQWLAASSYNEQYF
TRBV6-2/TRBV6-3	NA	NA	TRBJ2-2	TGTGCCAGCAGTTTTCAGGGGTCGGTCACCGGGGAGCTGTTTTTT	CASSFQGSVTGELFF
TRBV11-1	NA	NA	TRBJ2-1	TGTGCCAGCAGCCACAGGTGGGAGGATAATGAGCAGTTCTTC	CASSHRWEDNEQFF
TRBV4-1	NA	NA	TRBJ2-4	TGCGCCAGCAGCCAAGATCACGGCAGGGAGCAGTACTTC	CASSQDHGREQYF
TRBV7-2	NA	NA	TRBJ2-5	TGTGCCAGCAGCTTAGCCCCCAGGGGAGGTCAAGAGACCCAGTACTTC	CASSLAPRGGQETQYF
TRBV5-1	NA	many	TRBJ2-1	TGCGCCAGTATGCTAGGGCCCGGGTCCGATGAGCAGTTCTTC	CASMLGPGSDEQFF
TRBV10-1	NA	NA	TRBJ2-3	TGCGCCAGCAGTGCAAGTGCCGCGAGCACAGATACGCAGTATTTT	CASSASAASTDTQYF
TRBV7-3	TRBD2	NA	TRBJ2-1	TGTGCCAGCAGCTTTGTTGGCGGGAGTCTCGATGAGCAGTTCTTC	CASSFVGGSLDEQFF
TRBV9	NA	NA	TRBJ2-7	TGTGCCAGCAGCAGGGGCCCGGGGTCCTACGAGCAGTACTTC	CASSRGPGSYEQYF
TRBV20-1	NA	NA	TRBJ2-5	TGCAGTGCAAAGGGCCACGCGGGCCGCGGCCCAGATACCCAGTATTTC	CSAKGHAGRGPDTQYF
TRBV6-1	NA	once	TRBJ2-2	TGTGCCAGCTTTAGGGATACCGGGGAGCTGTTTTTT	CASFRDTGELFF
TRBV6-1	NA	many	TRBJ1-1	TGTGCCAGCAGGGAGAACACTGAAGCTTTCTTT	CASRENTEAFF
TRBV6-1	TRBD2	few	TRBJ2-1	TGTGCCAGCTCATGGGCTAGCGGGAGCCCCCATGAGCAGTTCTTC	CASSWASGSPHEQFF
TRBV25-1	NA	NA	TRBJ2-7	TGTGCCAGCAGGGAGACAGGAGCCACAGATACGCAGTACTTC	CASRETGATDTQYF
TRBV6-1	NA	NA	TRBJ2-3	TGTGCCAGCCGTGAAGCCGGGCTGTGGGCCAGAAATACGCAGTATTTT	CASREAGLWARNTQYF
TRBV20-1	TRBD2	few	TRBJ2-7	TGCAGTGCTAGAGTGATAGGGCTAGCGGGAGGGAACGACGAGCAGTACTTC	CSARVIGLAGGNDEQYF
TRBV6-4	NA	NA	TRBJ2-2	TGTGCCAGCTTCAAGGGGGTGGGCACCGGGGAGCTGTTTTTT	CASFKGVGTGELFF
TRBV3-1	NA	once	TRBJ2-3	TGTGCCAGCAGCCAGGGGGTCGGGGGCGGGCACAAAGATACGCAGTACTTT	CASSQGVGGGHKDTQYF
TRBV6-1	TRBD2	NA	TRBJ2-3	TGTGCCAGCAGTGACCCGCGGGGGGTCGGAACAGATACGCAGTATTTT	CASSDPRGVGTDTQYF
TRBV24-1	NA	NA	TRBJ1-2	TGTGCCACCAGTGATTTGCCTTTGTTGCGGGGGAGGAACTATGGCTACACCTTC	CATSDLPLLRGRNYGYTF
TRBV10-3	NA	NA	TRBJ2-5	TGTGCGGGGAACGGTGGCGGTCACCAAGAGACCCAGTACTTC	CAGNGGGHQETQYF
TRBV9	NA	once	TRBJ1-2	TGTGCCCGAAAATCGGGCTACACCTTC	CARKSGYTF
TRBV4-2	TRBD2	NA	TRBJ2-7	TGTGCCAGCAGCCAAGCGGGAGGCCACTACGAGCAGTACTTC	CASSQAGGHYEQYF
TRBV6-1	NA	NA	TRBJ2-3	TGTGCCAGCAGACTAGTGGGAGCCAAAAACACTCAGTATTTT	CASRLVGAKNTQYF
TRBV20-1	NA	once	TRBJ1-5	TGCAGTGCTAGCGGAGAGAATCAGCCCCAGCATTTT	CSASGENQPQHF
TRBV7-2	NA	many	TRBJ2-3	TGTGCCAGCAGCGCCGTCGGAGGGCCTAGCACAGATACGCAGTATTTT	CASSAVGGPSTDTQYF
TRBV27	TRBD2	NA	TRBJ2-3	TGTGCCAGCAGTCCCCTAGCGGGCACAGATACGCAGTATTTT	CASSPLAGTDTQYF
TRBV6-1	TRBD2	many	TRBJ2-3	TGTGCCAGCAGTGAATTCCTACTAGCGGGAGTCGTAGATACGCAGTATTTT	CASSEFLLAGVVDTQYF
TRBV6-1	NA	NA	TRBJ2-1	TGTGCCAGCAGTAAAGGAACAGGGGGAGGGTGGAATGAGCAGTTCTTC	CASSKGTGGGWNEQFF
TRBV7-9	NA	few	TRBJ2-6	TGTGCCAGCAGCTCCCCTAGGGCATGGGCAACCGATGGGGCCAACGTCCTGACTTTC	CASSSPRAWATDGANVLTF
TRBV4-1	NA	NA	TRBJ2-5	TGCGCCAGCAGCCAACAACTAGCAGTACAAGAGACCCAGTACTTC	CASSQQLAVQETQYF